This entry features one TCR beta chain sequence. What it binds is not known. This entry comes from a study of T-cell memory formation after mild COVID-19. Looking at the study overall: Largely donor-specific sequence clusters came from two donors. Study outcomes and limitations: CD4+ clones that contracted lay mainly in CM and EM; CD8+ ones lay in EMRA.

The CDR3 extends over 16 amino acids. The ends lost 1 base at V and 4 bases at J; junction bases unmatched: 7. Germline-derived CDR1 and CDR2 are SEHNR and FQNEAQ (reference sequence). 5'RACE primed at constant segments yielded TCR alpha and TCR beta cDNA libraries bearing sample barcodes and UMIs. TCRdb reprocessed the 5' RACE reads with MiXCR, giving one entry per CDR3 protein. The sample includes hundreds of thousands of distinct CDR3 sequences, about a fifth of them seen just once. The source is an adult woman who had mild COVID-19 (a few samples of this study predate the infection). Cell type and time point are not known. The specimen sequenced was PBMCs or a T cell subset sorted from them (not recorded which). This chain joins TRBV7-9 and TRBJ2-1; TRBD2 matches 7 bases. The CDR3 DNA follows: TGTGCCAGCAGCTTAGGCGGCGGGAGAAATTACAATGAGCAGTTCTTC. This codes for CASSLGGGRNYNEQFF.